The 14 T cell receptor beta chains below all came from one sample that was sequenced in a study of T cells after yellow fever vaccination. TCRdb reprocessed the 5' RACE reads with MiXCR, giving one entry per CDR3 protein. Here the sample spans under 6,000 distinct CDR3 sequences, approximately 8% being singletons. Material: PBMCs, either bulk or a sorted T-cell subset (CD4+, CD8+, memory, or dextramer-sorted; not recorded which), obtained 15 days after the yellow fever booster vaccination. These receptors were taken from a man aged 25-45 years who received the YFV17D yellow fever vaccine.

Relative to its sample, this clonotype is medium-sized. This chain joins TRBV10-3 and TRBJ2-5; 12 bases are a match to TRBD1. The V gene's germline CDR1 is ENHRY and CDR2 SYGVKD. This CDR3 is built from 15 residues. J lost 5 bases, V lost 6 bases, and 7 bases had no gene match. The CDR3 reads CAISDRDRGRETQYF. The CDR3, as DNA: TGTGCCATCAGCGATCGGGACAGGGGGCGGGAGACCCAGTACTTC.

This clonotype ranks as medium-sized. DNA of the CDR3: TGTGCCAGCAGTTTGGGGGGTTGGAGCAATCAGCCCCAGCATTTT. Translated, it gives CASSLGGWSNQPQHF. The rearrangement links TRBV6-5 to TRBJ1-5, with D possibly TRBD1 on 5 matching bases. The CDR3 runs to 15 residues. Trimming removed 4 bases at V and 1 base at J, with 11 bases between. Germline values: CDR1 MNHEY, CDR2 SVGAGI.

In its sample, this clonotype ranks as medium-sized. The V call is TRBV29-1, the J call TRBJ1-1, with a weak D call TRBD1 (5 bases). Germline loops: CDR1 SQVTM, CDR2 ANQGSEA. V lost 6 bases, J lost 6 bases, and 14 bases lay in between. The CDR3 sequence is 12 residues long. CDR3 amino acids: CSVAPRGPEAFF. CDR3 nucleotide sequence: TGCAGCGTGGCCCCCCGGGGACCTGAAGCTTTCTTT.

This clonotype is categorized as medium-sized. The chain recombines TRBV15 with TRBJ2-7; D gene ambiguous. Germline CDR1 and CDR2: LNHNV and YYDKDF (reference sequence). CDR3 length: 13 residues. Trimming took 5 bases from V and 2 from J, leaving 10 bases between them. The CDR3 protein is CATSGTVAYEQYF. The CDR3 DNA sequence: TGTGCCACCAGCGGAACGGTAGCCTACGAGCAGTACTTC.

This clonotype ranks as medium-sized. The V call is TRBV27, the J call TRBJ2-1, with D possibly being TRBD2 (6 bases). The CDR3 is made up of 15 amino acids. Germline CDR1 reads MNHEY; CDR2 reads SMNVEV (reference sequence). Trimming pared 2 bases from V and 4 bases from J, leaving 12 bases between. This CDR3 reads CASSLVLASYNEQFF. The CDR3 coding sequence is TGTGCCAGCAGTTTAGTCCTAGCGTCGTACAATGAGCAGTTCTTC.

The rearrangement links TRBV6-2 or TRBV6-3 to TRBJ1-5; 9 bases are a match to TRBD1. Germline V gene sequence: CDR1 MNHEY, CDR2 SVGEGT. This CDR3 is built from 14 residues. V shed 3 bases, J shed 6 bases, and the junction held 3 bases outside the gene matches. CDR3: CASSYGTGSQPQHF. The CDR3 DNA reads TGTGCCAGCAGTTATGGGACAGGGTCTCAGCCCCAGCATTTT.

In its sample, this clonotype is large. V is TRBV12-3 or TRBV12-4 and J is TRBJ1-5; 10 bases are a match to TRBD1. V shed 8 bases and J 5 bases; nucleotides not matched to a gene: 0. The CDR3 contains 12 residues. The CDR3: CASGQGDQPQHF. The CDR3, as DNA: TGTGCCAGCGGACAGGGGGATCAGCCCCAGCATTTT.

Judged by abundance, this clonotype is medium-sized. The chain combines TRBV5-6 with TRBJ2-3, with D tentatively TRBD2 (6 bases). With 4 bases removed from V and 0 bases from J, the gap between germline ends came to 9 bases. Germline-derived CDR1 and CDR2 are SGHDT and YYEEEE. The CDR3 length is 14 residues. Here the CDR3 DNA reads TGTGCCAGCAGCCGACGGGGGAGCACAGATACGCAGTATTTT. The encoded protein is CASSRRGSTDTQYF.

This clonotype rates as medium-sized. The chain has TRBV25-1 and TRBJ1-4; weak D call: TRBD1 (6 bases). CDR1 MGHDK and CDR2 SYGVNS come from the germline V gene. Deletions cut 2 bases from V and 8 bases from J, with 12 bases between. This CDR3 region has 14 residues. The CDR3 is CASSEGQLLEKLFF. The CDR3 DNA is TGTGCCAGCAGTGAAGGACAGCTACTCGAAAAACTGTTTTTT.

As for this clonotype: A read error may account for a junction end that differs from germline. CDR3 sequence: CAISPGGSDIAYNEQFF. The CDR3 DNA reads as TGTGCCATCAGCCCTGGAGGAAGCGACATAGCCTACAATGAGCAGTTCTTC. The rearrangement uses TRBV4-2 and TRBJ2-1; D is perhaps TRBD2 (5 bases). CDR1 and CDR2 (germline): LGHNA, YNFKEQ. This CDR3 comprises 17 residues.

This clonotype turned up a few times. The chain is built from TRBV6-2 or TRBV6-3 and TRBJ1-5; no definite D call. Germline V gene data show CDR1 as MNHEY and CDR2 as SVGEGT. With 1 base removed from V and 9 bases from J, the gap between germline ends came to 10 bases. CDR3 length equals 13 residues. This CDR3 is CASSYLIVAPQHF. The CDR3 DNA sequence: TGTGCCAGCAGTTACTTGATTGTAGCGCCCCAGCATTTT.

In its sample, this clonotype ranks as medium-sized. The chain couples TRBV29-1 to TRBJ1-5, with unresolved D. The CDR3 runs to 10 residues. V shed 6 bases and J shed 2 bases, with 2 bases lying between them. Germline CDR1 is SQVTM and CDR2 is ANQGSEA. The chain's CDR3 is CSVGNQPQHF. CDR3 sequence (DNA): TGCAGCGTGGGCAATCAGCCCCAGCATTTT.

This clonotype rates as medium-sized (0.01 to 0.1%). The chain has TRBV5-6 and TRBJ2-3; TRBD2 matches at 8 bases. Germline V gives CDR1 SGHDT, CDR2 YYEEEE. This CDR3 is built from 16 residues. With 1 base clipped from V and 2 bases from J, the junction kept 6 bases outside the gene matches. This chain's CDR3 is CASSLMRGRITDTQYF. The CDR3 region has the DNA TGTGCCAGCAGCTTGATGCGCGGGAGGATCACAGATACGCAGTATTTT.

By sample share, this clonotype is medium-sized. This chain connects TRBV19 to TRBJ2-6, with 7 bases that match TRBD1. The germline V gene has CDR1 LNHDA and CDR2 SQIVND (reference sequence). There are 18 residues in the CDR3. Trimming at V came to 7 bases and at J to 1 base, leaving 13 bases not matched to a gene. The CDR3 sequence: CASIPAGGFGSGANVLTF. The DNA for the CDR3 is TGTGCCAGTATTCCCGCAGGGGGTTTTGGTTCTGGGGCCAACGTCCTGACTTTC.